This T cell receptor (beta chain) was retrieved from a study of shared clonotypes between healthy human individuals. Clones were sequenced by immunoSEQ multiplex PCR, and TCRdb holds only the in-frame ones, with some missing. Of about 1 million clones listed, under 80% were seen once; the top ten hold 1.4%. This clone was picked up a small number of times. Antigen unknown. Study-wide results and limits: Naive subsets generally exceeded memory subsets in estimated richness.

The receptor's source is a man aged 18 to 30 in good health. Material: memory CD4+ T cells sorted from blood. Indicated subset: CD45RA-negative fraction.

CDR3: CASSLGGTGGYEQYF. The CDR3 DNA is TGTGCCAGCAGCTTAGGTGGGACAGGGGGTTACGAGCAGTACTTC. The chain carries TRBV7-9 and TRBJ2-7, with TRBD1 matching over 11 bases. Trimming removed 1 base from V and 4 bases from J; junction bases left unmatched: 3. The CDR3 extends over 15 amino acids. Germline V lookup: CDR1 SEHNR, CDR2 FQNEAQ (reference sequence).